These 6 T cell receptor beta chains were sequenced from one sample in a study of OX40 agonist ivuxolimab in advanced cancers. Profiled with immunoSEQ multiplex PCR; TCRdb holds only in-frame clones, not every one. The sample includes tens of thousands of clones, about 90% of them seen just once. Sequenced material: CD4+ or CD8+ T cells sorted from blood, taken in a trial of the OX40 agonist ivuxolimab. These receptors all come from an adult with an advanced solid tumor such as melanoma, head and neck, liver or kidney cancer.

The chain employs TRBV6-6 and TRBJ1-4; D is perhaps TRBD1 (5 bases). This CDR3 region has 14 residues. V lost 6 bases and J lost 7, with 15 bases in between. CDR1 MNHNY and CDR2 SVGAGI come from the germline V gene (reference sequence). The CDR3 sequence: CASRRGTSFEKLFF. The CDR3 DNA follows: TGTGCCAGCAGGCGGGGGACGTCCTTTGAAAAACTGTTTTTT.

The chain joins TRBV27 to TRBJ2-7; TRBD1 matches 7 bases. V was pared by 6 bases and J by 6 bases, with 5 bases of the junction left unmatched. Germline CDR1 MNHEY, CDR2 SMNVEV (reference sequence). The CDR3 is 12 residues long. The CDR3 DNA reads as TGTGCCAGCAGCCGGACAGGAATCGAGCAGTACTTC. Residues: CASSRTGIEQYF.

This sequence joins TRBV19 and TRBJ2-3; 7 nucleotides agree with TRBD1. The CDR3 loop spans 14 amino acids. Losses at the gene ends were 3 bases for V and 4 bases for J; bases not matched to a gene: 4. Germline lookup yields CDR1 LNHDA and CDR2 SQIVND (reference sequence). The DNA for the CDR3 is TGTGCCAGTAGTATTCAGGGGGTTGCAGATACGCAGTATTTT. Its translation: CASSIQGVADTQYF. Combining the CDR3 with reference TRBV19 and TRBJ2-3 gives the whole variable domain DGGITQSPKYLFRKEGQNVTLSCEQNLNHDAMYWYRQDPGQGLRLIYYSQIVNDFQKGDIAEGYSVSREKKESFPLTVTSAQKNPTAFYLCASSIQGVADTQYFGPGTRLTVL.

The chain couples TRBV28 to TRBJ2-7; TRBD1 matches 9 bases. V lost 5 bases to trimming and J lost 4 bases; unmatched junction nucleotides: 9. Looked up from germline, CDR1 is MDHEN and CDR2 is SYDVKM. The CDR3 totals 15 residues. The CDR3 DNA sequence: TGTGCCAGCAGTCTGGGACAGGGTCGGATTTACGAGCAGTACTTC. This codes for CASSLGQGRIYEQYF.

V gene TRBV18 combines with J gene TRBJ2-2; D may be TRBD1 or TRBD2 (6 bases each). This CDR3 is built from 15 residues. Trimming removed 5 bases from V and 7 bases from J, with 17 bases in between. The germline V gene has CDR1 KGHSH and CDR2 LQKENI. The CDR3 region has the DNA TGTGCCAGCTCAGCTAGCGACAAAGGGGGCGGGGAGCTGTTTTTT. Encoded protein: CASSASDKGGGELFF.

V and J are TRBV6-5 and TRBJ1-2, with 8 bases matching TRBD1. Germline values: CDR1 MNHEY, CDR2 SVGAGI. V was clipped by 6 bases and J by 1 base; unmatched bases: 7. This CDR3 region has 15 residues. The CDR3: CASRGSTGDNYGYTF. The CDR3 region has the DNA TGTGCCAGCAGGGGATCGACAGGGGATAACTATGGCTACACCTTC.